This T cell receptor beta chain was captured by sequencing in a study of shared clonotypes between healthy human individuals. Overall study findings and caveats: Relative to their counterparts shared across all four donors, non-shared clonotypes exhibited diminished generation probabilities. The naive CD4 repertoires of several donors were compared, and roughly 5% of clonotypes were shared.

The germline CDR1 and CDR2 sequences are WSHSY and SAAADI. V dropped 2 bases and J dropped 9; count of bases not matched to a gene: 6. This CDR3 spans 15 amino acids. Using immunoSEQ multiplex PCR, the repertoire was profiled, and TCRdb retains in-frame clones only, with some absent. The sample contains about 2.4 million clones, roughly 92% of which appear only once. Comment on this clone: Its antigen remains unidentified.

The receptor was isolated from a man aged 18-30 years in good health. J is TRBJ2-1 and V is TRBV10-2, with 11 nucleotides matching TRBD2. The source material was naive CD4+ T cells sorted from blood. As to subset: CD45RA+ positively selected. Here the CDR3 reads CASSEVAGGPLEQFF. The CDR3 nucleotides are TGCGCCAGCAGTGAGGTAGCGGGGGGGCCCCTTGAGCAGTTCTTC.